Listed here are 7 T cell receptor beta chains from one sample, sequenced in a study of monozygotic twins with inflammatory bowel disease. Following a re-call of the 5' RACE reads, TCRdb has one entry per CDR3 protein and lacks DNA. This sample contains around 230,000 distinct CDR3 sequences. Input material: blood. These receptors were taken from a human donor with ulcerative colitis or Crohn's disease, or a healthy co-twin of an affected twin (not recorded which).

The V call is TRBV5-1, the J call TRBJ2-3. Germline V CDR1 and CDR2: SGHRS, YFSETQ. CDR3 length equals 13 residues. CDR3 amino acids: CASSFGGTDTQYF. The whole variable domain, filled in from reference TRBV5-1 and TRBJ2-3, reads KAGVTQTPRYLIKTRGQQVTLSCSPISGHRSVSWYQQTPGQGLQFLFEYFSETQRNKGNFPGRFSGRQFSNSRSEMNVSTLELGDSALYLCASSFGGTDTQYFGPGTRLTVL.

The chain combines TRBV7-9 with TRBJ1-2. Per the germline V gene, CDR1 is SEHNR and CDR2 is FQNEAQ (reference sequence). The CDR3 length is 14 residues. CDR3 sequence reads: CASSLAQANYGYTF.

The V call is TRBV20-1, the J call TRBJ1-5; TCRdb calls TRBD1, which cannot be checked without DNA. The germline CDR1 and CDR2 sequences are DFQATT and SNEGSKA (reference sequence). There are 16 residues in the CDR3. The CDR3 is CSASPPLGFGSQPQHF.

V and J are TRBV5-6 and TRBJ1-5. This CDR3 has 12 residues. Germline assignment: CDR1 SGHDT and CDR2 YYEEEE. The CDR3 is CASSLRGQPQHF.

The chain carries TRBV6-1 and TRBJ2-1; TCRdb's D call, TRBD1, is unchecked because there is no DNA. This CDR3 has 16 residues. Germline assignment: CDR1 MNHNS and CDR2 SASEGT. The CDR3 sequence: CASSPWGGVAYNEQFF.

The gene calls are TRBV7-2 and TRBJ2-3; the D call from TCRdb, TRBD2, cannot be confirmed without DNA. The CDR3 sequence is 16 residues long. The germline CDR1 and CDR2 sequences are SGHTA and FQGNSA. CDR3 region: CASSLTSGGAGRTQYF.

The V call is TRBV12-3 or TRBV12-4, the J call TRBJ2-2; the D gene TCRdb calls, TRBD1, cannot be checked with no DNA. The CDR3 sequence is 17 residues long. The CDR3 reads CASSLGARDSNTGELFF.